The 18 T cell receptor beta chains below come from one sample, sequenced in a study of tumor and adjacent non-tumor tissue in lung cancer. This sample's RNA came from whole unsorted tissue. A modified ARM-PCR protocol with three rounds of nested PCR amplified TCRbeta. TCRdb re-analysed the multiplex PCR reads in MiXCR, keeping a single row per CDR3 protein. Among approximately 140,000 distinct CDR3 sequences listed, approximately 72% were seen once. Source material: lung tumor tissue. Source of these receptors: a man in his sixties with small cell lung cancer.

This clonotype was counted only a few times. The rearrangement uses TRBV6-6 and TRBJ2-7; 9 nucleotides match TRBD1. CDR1 and CDR2 from the germline V gene are MNHNY and SVGAGI (reference sequence). The V gene end was trimmed by 5 bases and the J gene end by 9 bases; junction bases not matched to a gene: 11. The CDR3 sequence is 14 residues long. CDR3 nucleotide sequence: TGTGCCAGCAGTGGACAGGGGACATCTAGCGTGCAGTACTTC. Translating gives CASSGQGTSSVQYF.

This clonotype was recorded at least ten times. This chain's CDR3 is CASSQVSRGAGGSGYTF. The CDR3, as DNA: TGCGCCAGCAGCCAAGTCTCTCGTGGAGCAGGGGGAAGCGGCTACACCTTC. The V call is TRBV4-1, the J call TRBJ1-2; 7 nucleotides match TRBD1. Losses at the gene ends were 1 base for V and 8 bases for J; bases not matched to a gene: 16. In germline, CDR1 is MGHRA, CDR2 YSYEKL. The CDR3 consists of 17 residues.

This clonotype came up a few times. With a much larger clone just one base away, this may be a read error. This sequence joins TRBV11-2 and TRBJ2-7; D is possibly TRBD2 (6 bases). The CDR3 is 12 amino acids. Germline V gene data show CDR1 as SGHAT and CDR2 as FQNNGV. The CDR3 nucleotides are TGTGCCAGCAGCTTAAAACCGGGACTGCTGGTTGTC. This sequence encodes CASSLKPGLLVV.

A remark on this clonotype: One end of the junction does not line up with germline, which may come from a read error. The chain joins TRBV5-1 to TRBJ2-3; TRBD2 matches at 14 bases. The CDR3 sequence is 17 residues long. CDR1 is SGHRS and CDR2 is YFSETQ in the germline V gene. Written as DNA, the CDR3 is TGCGCCAGCAGCTCTGGACTAGCGGGAGGCAGCACCGATACGCAGTATTTT. This encodes CASSSGLAGGSTDTQYF. Drawing the rest from reference TRBV5-1 and TRBJ2-3, the complete variable domain is KAGVTQTPRYLIKTRGQQVTLSCSPISGHRSVSWYQQTPGQGLQFLFEYFSETQRNKGNFPGRFSGRQFSNSRSEMNVSTLELGDSALYLCASSSGLAGGSTDTQYFGPGTRLTVL.

As for this clonotype: At one end the junction does not follow the germline gene, possibly because of a read error. This chain uses TRBV5-4 with TRBJ1-5; the D is unclear. The CDR3 runs 13 residues. CDR1 is SGHNT, CDR2 YYREEE, per germline (reference sequence). DNA for the CDR3: TGTGCCAACAGCTTCGGTGGGAATCAGCCCCAGCATTTT. Translated, it gives CANSFGGNQPQHF.

As regards this clonotype: One end of the junction does not line up with germline, which may come from a read error. The chain combines TRBV4-1 with TRBJ2-3, with 7 bases fitting TRBD2. Germline V gives CDR1 MGHRA, CDR2 YSYEKL. This CDR3 has 14 amino acids. CDR3 region: CASLAGGSTDTHYF. The CDR3 DNA is TGCGCCAGCCTCGCCGGGGGGAGCACAGATACGCACTATTTT.

The J gene is TRBJ2-1, the V gene TRBV11-1; 8 bases agree with TRBD1. The J segment lost 8 bases and the V segment lost 7 bases, leaving 7 bases of the junction unmatched. The germline V gene encodes CDR1 SGHAT and CDR2 FQDESV (reference sequence). This CDR3 has 13 amino acids. The CDR3 DNA is TGTGCCAGCACCCGACAGGGGATGGATGAGCAGTTCTTC. Translation: CASTRQGMDEQFF.

For this clonotype: At one end, the junction sequence differs from germline, possibly due to a read error. This chain joins TRBV4-1 and TRBJ1-4, with D possibly being TRBD1 (5 bases). The CDR3 contains 17 residues. The V gene's germline CDR1 is MGHRA and CDR2 YSYEKL. This CDR3 is CASSQDASTETNEKVFF. CDR3 DNA sequence: TGCGCCAGCAGCCAAGATGCTTCGACAGAAACTAATGAAAAAGTGTTTTTT.

About this clonotype: Just one base apart from a much larger clone, this may be a read error. The rearrangement joins TRBV24-1 to TRBJ2-1; D is perhaps TRBD2 (6 bases). CDR3 length: 16 amino acids. The V gene lost 1 base and the J gene lost 4 bases, with 13 bases spanning the gap. Germline V gene lookup returns CDR1 KGHDR and CDR2 SFDVKD. CDR3 protein: CATSDFSSGLYNEQFF. Here the CDR3 DNA reads TGTGCCACCAGTGATTTTAGTAGCGGACTTTACAATGAGCAGTTCTTC.

This rearrangement joins TRBV5-1 to TRBJ2-1, with a weak D call TRBD2 (5 bases). The germline V and J ends were trimmed by 2 bases and 6 bases, with 9 bases remaining between them. The CDR3 is made up of 13 amino acids. The germline CDR1 and CDR2 sequences are SGHRS and YFSETQ. The CDR3 nucleotides read TGCGCCAGCAGCTTCGGGAACCTCAATGAGCAGTTCTTC. Translated: CASSFGNLNEQFF.

In its sample, this clonotype was seen many times. The rearrangement joins TRBV12-3 or TRBV12-4 to TRBJ2-1; 8 positions match TRBD1. The CDR3 consists of 12 residues. J gave up 7 bases and V 7 bases, and 3 bases lay outside the gene matches. The CDR3 DNA reads TGTGCCAGCAACAACAGGGGGAATGAGCAGTTCTTC. It specifies CASNNRGNEQFF.

Concerning this clonotype itself: It may be a read error: a sequence one base away is much more abundant. V and J are TRBV20-1 and TRBJ2-3, with D maybe TRBD1 (5 bases). The length of the CDR3 is 13 residues. The germline V gene encodes CDR1 DFQATT and CDR2 SNEGSKA (reference sequence). The CDR3 bases are TGCAGTGCTAGAGCCCCGGCAAGGGGTACGCTGTATTTT. It codes for CSARAPARGTLYF.

The chain joins TRBV20-1 to TRBJ1-6; D not certain. Trimming stripped 8 bases from V and 0 bases from J, with 14 bases between. Germline-derived CDR1 and CDR2 are DFQATT and SNEGSKA (reference sequence). This CDR3 spans 15 amino acids. CDR3 coding DNA: TGCAGTACTGTAACAAGGAGCTCCTATAATTCACCCCTCCACTTT. Protein sequence: CSTVTRSSYNSPLHF.

As for this clonotype: A read error may account for a junction end that differs from germline. The chain couples TRBV4-1 to TRBJ1-2; 10 positions match TRBD1. CDR3 length equals 15 residues. Germline CDR1 is MGHRA and CDR2 is YSYEKL. CDR3 in DNA: TGCGCCAACAGCCCAGGAGGACAGGGGGTGGGTGGCTACATCTTC. Translated: CANSPGGQGVGGYIF.

On this clonotype itself: A read error may explain this, as a much larger clone is one base away. The chain links TRBV6-1 to TRBJ2-1; 13 bases agree with TRBD2. The DNA end lines up better with TRBJ2-7; the J call may be wrong. Germline loops: CDR1 MNHNS, CDR2 SASEGT. The CDR3 spans 15 residues. The CDR3 region is CASISGTSGIGEQYF. CDR3 nucleotide sequence: TGTGCCAGCATATCGGGGACTAGCGGGATCGGTGAGCAGTACTTC.

A note on this clonotype: Possible read error: a much larger clone is one base away. The chain combines TRBV29-1 with TRBJ2-3; D perhaps matches TRBD1 (6 bases). CDR3 length: 14 amino acids. Per germline, CDR1 SQVTM and CDR2 ANQGSEA. For the CDR3, the DNA is TGCAGCACGCCGGCAGGGGCGAGCACAGATATGCAGTATTTT. Amino acid sequence: CSTPAGASTDMQYF.

Notes on this clonotype: One junction end disagrees with the germline gene, perhaps due to a read error. The rearrangement joins TRBV28 to TRBJ2-3; 7 bases are a match to TRBD1. This CDR3 is 13 amino acids long. Germline CDR1 reads MDHEN; CDR2 reads SYDVKM. CDR3 region: CVSSSPGTDTQYF. DNA of the CDR3: TGTGTCAGCAGTTCGCCGGGGACAGATACGCAGTATTTC.

This chain joins TRBV6-5 and TRBJ1-6; D possibly corresponds to TRBD1 (6 bases). Germline CDR1 is MNHEY and CDR2 is SVGAGI. CDR3 size: 15 residues. Trimming removed 2 bases at V and 8 bases at J, with 13 bases between. In DNA form, the CDR3 reads TGTGCCAGCAGTTACCCAGGGGCGAGCTATTCACCCCTCCACTTT. This translates into CASSYPGASYSPLHF.